These 11 T cell receptor beta chains were all obtained from the same sample, sequenced in a study of T cell responses to AZD1222 COVID-19 vaccine. Profiled with immunoSEQ multiplex PCR; TCRdb holds only in-frame clones, not every one. This sample carries fewer than 120,000 clones, 70% to 90% of them seen once, and the ten largest clones take approximately 3.5%. Sequencing used peripheral blood, obtained on day 0 of AZD1222 vaccination. These receptors were collected from an adult in good health.

The rearrangement joins TRBV28 to TRBJ2-7, with 7 bases aligning to TRBD1. The CDR3 sequence is 13 residues long. V was clipped by 10 bases and J by 2 bases; unmatched bases: 8. Germline CDR1 is MDHEN and CDR2 is SYDVKM. Here the CDR3 reads CATDRAPTYEQYF. The CDR3 DNA reads TGTGCCACCGACAGGGCGCCTACCTACGAGCAGTACTTC. The whole variable domain, remainder taken from reference TRBV28 and TRBJ2-7, is DVKVTQSSRYLVKRTGEKVFLECVQDMDHENMFWYRQDPGLGLRLIYFSYDVKMKEKGDIPEGYSVSREKKERFSLILESASTNQTSMYLCATDRAPTYEQYFGPGTRLTVT.

The chain carries TRBV6-6 and TRBJ1-6, with D perhaps TRBD1 (5 bases). The CDR3 is 14 amino acids. From germline, CDR1 is MNHNY and CDR2 SVGAGI (reference sequence). With 1 base removed from V and 5 bases from J, the gap between germline ends came to 6 bases. The DNA of the CDR3 is TGTGCCAGCAGTTACTTAGGGGATAATTCACCCCTCCACTTT. It yields the protein CASSYLGDNSPLHF.

The chain links TRBV19 to TRBJ1-5; no reliable D call. CDR3 size: 15 residues. The germline V and J ends were trimmed by 6 bases and 5 bases, with 17 bases remaining between them. Germline V gives CDR1 LNHDA, CDR2 SQIVND (reference sequence). CDR3 nucleotide sequence: TGTGCCAGTAGCACTGGACCTAACCTCTATCAGCCCCAGCATTTT. Translating it yields CASSTGPNLYQPQHF.

The V call is TRBV28, the J call TRBJ2-6; no clear D gene. V shed 8 bases and J shed 0 bases, with 11 bases lying between them. This CDR3 comprises 15 residues. Germline V CDR1 and CDR2: MDHEN, SYDVKM. DNA of the CDR3: TGTGCCAGCCTAAACCCCGGCTCTGGGGCCAACGTCCTGACTTTC. This gives the protein CASLNPGSGANVLTF.

The rearrangement joins TRBV5-1 to TRBJ2-5; the match to TRBD2 covers 8 bases. CDR3 size: 14 residues. The ends lost 4 bases at V and 3 bases at J; junction bases unmatched: 5. Germline CDR1 and CDR2: SGHRS and YFSETQ. The CDR3: CASSPGTREETQYF. The CDR3 DNA follows: TGCGCCAGCAGCCCCGGGACTAGGGAAGAGACCCAGTACTTC.

This chain uses TRBV5-1 with TRBJ2-1; D is perhaps TRBD2 (6 bases). Trimming cost V 2 bases and J 9 bases, with 15 bases left between them. Germline V lookup: CDR1 SGHRS, CDR2 YFSETQ. The CDR3 is 14 amino acids. In DNA, the CDR3 is TGCGCCAGCAGCTTCGTGGATGGGGGGTCTGAGCAGTTCTTC. It yields the protein CASSFVDGGSEQFF.

The CDR3 DNA is TGTGCCACCAGCAGAGACCCCCTCCGCTCTGGAAACACCATATATTTT. It translates to CATSRDPLRSGNTIYF. The V call is TRBV15, the J call TRBJ1-3, with unresolved D. CDR3 length: 16 amino acids. The germline V and J ends were trimmed by 0 bases and 0 bases, with 9 bases remaining between them. Germline V CDR1 and CDR2: LNHNV, YYDKDF (reference sequence).

The V and J genes are TRBV28 and TRBJ2-3; D not certain. The CDR3 covers 14 residues. From germline, CDR1 is MDHEN and CDR2 SYDVKM. V lost 2 bases, J lost 0 bases, and 6 bases lay in between. CDR3 loop: CASSLVGSTDTQYF. As DNA, the CDR3 is TGTGCCAGCAGTTTAGTGGGAAGCACAGATACGCAGTATTTT.

The chain joins TRBV6-2 or TRBV6-3 to TRBJ2-3; TRBD1 might be the D (5 bases). The CDR3 covers 12 residues. The germline gives CDR1 MNHEY, CDR2 SVGEGT. Trimming stripped 5 bases from V and 7 bases from J, with 10 bases between. This CDR3 reads CASSQGTNTQYF. Written as DNA, the CDR3 is TGTGCCAGCAGTCAGGGAACTAATACGCAGTATTTT.

The chain couples TRBV2 to TRBJ2-7, with 8 positions matching TRBD1. The ends lost 7 bases at V and 5 bases at J; junction bases unmatched: 16. CDR3 size: 16 residues. CDR1 is SNHLY and CDR2 is FYNNEI in the germline V gene. The CDR3 here is CASTSRGTGWADEQYF. CDR3 coding DNA: TGTGCCAGCACCTCAAGGGGGACAGGTTGGGCGGACGAGCAGTACTTC.

This clone has only one observation. The J gene is TRBJ2-7, the V gene TRBV28; D remains ambiguous. Germline V gene sequence: CDR1 MDHEN, CDR2 SYDVKM. The CDR3 sequence is 15 residues long. Trimming removed 1 base at V and 2 bases at J, with 12 bases between. CDR3 bases: TGTGCCAGCAGTTTATTTCCGGCACAAACCTACGAGCAGTACTTC. Translating gives CASSLFPAQTYEQYF.